This T cell receptor beta chain was documented in a study of blood T cell repertoires in COVID-19. As for the study in general: Acute-phase and convalescent COVID-19 samples originated in the United States, Italy and Spain.

Original data processing: Reference gene primer amplification in the assay estimated nucleated cell counts. Profiling relied on immunoSEQ multiplex PCR, and the TCRdb table lists in-frame clones only, not all of them. That table furnishes V, J and clone size, whereas the DNA furnished D and trimming. The sample yields over 110,000 clones, about four fifths seen once. The sequence was obtained from an elderly man with acute or convalescent COVID-19. Sample: peripheral blood.

This CDR3 reads CASSHARFQGRSQFETQYF. In DNA, the CDR3 is TGTGCCAGCAGCCACGCCCGATTTCAGGGGCGAAGCCAGTTCGAGACCCAGTACTTC. The J gene is TRBJ2-5, the V gene TRBV14, with TRBD1 as a possible D gene (6 bases). V was cut by 3 bases and J by 5 bases, with 28 bases left in between. Germline CDR1 reads SGHDN; CDR2 reads FVKESK. The CDR3 totals 19 residues.